The sequence of this TCR beta chain was determined in a study of cytotoxic CD8 clonotypes in ibrutinib-treated CLL. Turning to the study itself: Researchers reported 11 relapsed/refractory and approximately 16 treatment-naive patients, 17 of them IGHV unmutated. Response sampling occurred after a median around eleven months of treatment (range 6 to 36).

Turning to this clone: The antigen is unknown.

V lost 5 bases and J lost 1; bases outside the gene matches: 7. CDR3 length: 15 residues. Germline V gene lookup returns CDR1 SQVTM and CDR2 ANQGSEA. Points from the study as a whole: Clonality went up at the time of ibrutinib response, stayed stable in sustained remission, and later dropped back toward its baseline level at progression.

The repertoire was sequenced with immunoSEQ multiplex PCR; TCRdb's copy has only in-frame clones and lacks some. The sample consists of some 200,000 clones, approximately 68% of them appearing once. The sequence was collected from a human donor with chronic lymphocytic leukemia. V is TRBV29-1 and J is TRBJ2-5, with TRBD2 matching over 10 bases. The material was PBMCs, obtained after 24 months of ibrutinib treatment. The chain's CDR3 is CSVPGLAETQETQYF. The DNA of the CDR3 is TGCAGCGTTCCTGGACTAGCGGAAACCCAAGAGACCCAGTACTTC. Full variable domain (remainder filled in from reference TRBV29-1 and TRBJ2-5): SAVISQKPSRDICQRGTSLTIQCQVDSQVTMMFWYRQQPGQSLTLIATANQGSEATYESGFVIDKFPISRPNLTFSTLTVSNMSPEDSSIYLCSVPGLAETQETQYFGPGTRLLVL.